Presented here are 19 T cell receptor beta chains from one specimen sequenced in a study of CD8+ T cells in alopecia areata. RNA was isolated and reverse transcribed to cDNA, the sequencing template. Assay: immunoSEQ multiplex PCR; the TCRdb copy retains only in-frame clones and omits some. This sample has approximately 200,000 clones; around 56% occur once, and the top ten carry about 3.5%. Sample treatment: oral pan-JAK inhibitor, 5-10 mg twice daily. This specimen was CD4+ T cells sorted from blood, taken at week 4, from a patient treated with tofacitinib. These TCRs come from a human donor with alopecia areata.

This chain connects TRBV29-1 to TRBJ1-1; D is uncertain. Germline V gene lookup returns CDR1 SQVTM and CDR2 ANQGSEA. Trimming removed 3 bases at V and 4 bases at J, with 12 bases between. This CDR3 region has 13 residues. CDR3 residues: CSVESLLSTEAFF. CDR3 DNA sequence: TGCAGCGTTGAGTCGCTGTTGAGCACTGAAGCTTTCTTT.

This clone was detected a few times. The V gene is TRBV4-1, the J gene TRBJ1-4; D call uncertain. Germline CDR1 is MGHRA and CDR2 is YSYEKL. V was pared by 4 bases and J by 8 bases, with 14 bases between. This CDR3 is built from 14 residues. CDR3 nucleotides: TGCGCCAGCAGCCCAACTGACACGGACGAAAAACTGTTTTTT. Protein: CASSPTDTDEKLFF.

The CDR3 nucleotides read TGTGCCAGCATCCCAATGTGGGGAAGCTACGAGCAGTACTTC. Protein sequence: CASIPMWGSYEQYF. The genes are TRBV27 and TRBJ2-7; D remains unclear. V was cut by 7 bases and J by 3 bases, with 16 bases left in between. Germline-derived CDR1 and CDR2 are MNHEY and SMNVEV (reference sequence). The CDR3 sequence is 14 residues long.

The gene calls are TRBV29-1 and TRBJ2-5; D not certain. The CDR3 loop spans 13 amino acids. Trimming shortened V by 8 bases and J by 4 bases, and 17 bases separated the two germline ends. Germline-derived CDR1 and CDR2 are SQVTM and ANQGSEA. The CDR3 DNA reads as TGCAGCTCTAGACTTCAATTGAGAGAGACCCAGTACTTC. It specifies CSSRLQLRETQYF.

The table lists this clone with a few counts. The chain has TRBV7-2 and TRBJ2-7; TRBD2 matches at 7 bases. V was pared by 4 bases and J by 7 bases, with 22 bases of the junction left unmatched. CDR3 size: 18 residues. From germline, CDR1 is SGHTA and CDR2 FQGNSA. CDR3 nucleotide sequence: TGTGCCAGCAGCTCACTACCTCCCTGGCGGGGGTCCTTAGGGGAGCAGTACTTC. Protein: CASSSLPPWRGSLGEQYF.

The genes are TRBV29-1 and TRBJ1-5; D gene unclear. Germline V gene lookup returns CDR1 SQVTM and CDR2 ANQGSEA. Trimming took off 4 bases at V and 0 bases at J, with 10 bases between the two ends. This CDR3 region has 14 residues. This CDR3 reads CSVVSGNSNQPQHF. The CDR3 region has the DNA TGCAGCGTTGTTTCGGGTAATAGCAATCAGCCCCAGCATTTT.

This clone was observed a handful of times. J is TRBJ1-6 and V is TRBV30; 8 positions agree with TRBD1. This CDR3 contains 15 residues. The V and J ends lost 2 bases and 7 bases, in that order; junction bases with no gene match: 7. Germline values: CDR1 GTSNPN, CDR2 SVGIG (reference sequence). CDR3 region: CAWSLRTGWNSPLHF. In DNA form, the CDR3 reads TGTGCCTGGAGTCTCCGGACAGGGTGGAATTCACCCCTCCACTTT.

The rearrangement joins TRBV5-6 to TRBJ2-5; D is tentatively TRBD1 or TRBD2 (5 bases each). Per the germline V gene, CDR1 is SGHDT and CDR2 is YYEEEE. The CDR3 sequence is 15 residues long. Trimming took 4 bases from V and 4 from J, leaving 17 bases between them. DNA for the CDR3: TGTGCCAGCAGCCCCTCCGGGGTAAGGGGAGAGACCCAGTACTTC. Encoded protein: CASSPSGVRGETQYF. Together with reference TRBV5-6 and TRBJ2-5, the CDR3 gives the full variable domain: DAGVTQSPTHLIKTRGQQVTLRCSPKSGHDTVSWYQQALGQGPQFIFQYYEEEERQRGNFPDRFSGHQFPNYSSELNVNALLLGDSALYLCASSPSGVRGETQYFGPGTRLLVL.

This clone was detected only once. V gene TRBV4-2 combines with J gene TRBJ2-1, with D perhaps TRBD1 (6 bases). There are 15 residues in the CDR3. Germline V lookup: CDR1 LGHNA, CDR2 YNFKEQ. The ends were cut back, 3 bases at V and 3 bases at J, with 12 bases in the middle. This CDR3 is CASSQQQGNYNEQFF. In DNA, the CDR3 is TGTGCCAGCAGCCAGCAACAGGGAAACTACAATGAGCAGTTCTTC.

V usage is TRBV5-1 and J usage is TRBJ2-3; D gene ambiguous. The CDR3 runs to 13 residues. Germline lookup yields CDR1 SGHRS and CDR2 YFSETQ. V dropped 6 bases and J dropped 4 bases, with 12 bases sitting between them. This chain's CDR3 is CASMELDADTQYF. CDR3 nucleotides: TGCGCCAGCATGGAGTTGGATGCAGATACGCAGTATTTT.

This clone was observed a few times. The CDR3 nucleotides are TGTGCCAGCTCTGATCGTTGGGCCCGACGCTCCTACAATGAGCAGTTCTTC. Encoded protein: CASSDRWARRSYNEQFF. The V gene is TRBV7-2, the J gene TRBJ2-1; the D is unclear. The CDR3 runs to 17 residues. From germline, CDR1 is SGHTA and CDR2 FQGNSA. Trimming took off 8 bases at V and 0 bases at J, with 20 bases between the two ends.

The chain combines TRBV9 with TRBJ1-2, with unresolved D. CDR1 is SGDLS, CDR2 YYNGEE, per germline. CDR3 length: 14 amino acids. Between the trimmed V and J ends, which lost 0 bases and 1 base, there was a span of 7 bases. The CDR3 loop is CASSVGRGNYGYTF. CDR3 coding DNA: TGTGCCAGCAGCGTAGGACGGGGTAACTATGGCTACACCTTC.

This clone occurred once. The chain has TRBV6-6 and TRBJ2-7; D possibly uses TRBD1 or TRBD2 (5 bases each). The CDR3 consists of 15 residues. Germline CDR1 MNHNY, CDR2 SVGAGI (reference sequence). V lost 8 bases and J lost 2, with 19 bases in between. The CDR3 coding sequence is TGTGCCAGCCGGGCCTCCAGGGTCGGGGCCTACGAGCAGTACTTC. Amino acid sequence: CASRASRVGAYEQYF.

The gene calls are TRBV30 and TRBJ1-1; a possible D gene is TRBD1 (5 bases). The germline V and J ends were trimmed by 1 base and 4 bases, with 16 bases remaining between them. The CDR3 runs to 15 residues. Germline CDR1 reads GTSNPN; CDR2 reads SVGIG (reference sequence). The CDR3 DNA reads TGTGCCTGGAGTGCAACCCCGGGGGTGGGCACTGAAGCTTTCTTT. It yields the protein CAWSATPGVGTEAFF.

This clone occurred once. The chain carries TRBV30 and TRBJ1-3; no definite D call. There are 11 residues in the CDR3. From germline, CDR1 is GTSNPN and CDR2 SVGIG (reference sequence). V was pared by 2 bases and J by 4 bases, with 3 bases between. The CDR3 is CAWSQGNTIYF. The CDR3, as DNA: TGTGCCTGGAGTCAGGGAAACACCATATATTTT.

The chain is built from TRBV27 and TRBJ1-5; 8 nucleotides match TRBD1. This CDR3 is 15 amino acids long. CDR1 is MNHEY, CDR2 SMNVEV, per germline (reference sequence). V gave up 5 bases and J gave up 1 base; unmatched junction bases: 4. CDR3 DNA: TGTGCCAGCAGTGTCTGGACAGGGAGCAATCAGCCCCAGCATTTT. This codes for CASSVWTGSNQPQHF.

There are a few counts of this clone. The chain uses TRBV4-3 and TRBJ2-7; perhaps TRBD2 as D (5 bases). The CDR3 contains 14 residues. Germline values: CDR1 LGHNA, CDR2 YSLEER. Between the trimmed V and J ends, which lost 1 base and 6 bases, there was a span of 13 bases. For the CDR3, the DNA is TGCGCCAGCAGCCAAGTGGGCTACGCGGGCGAGCAGTACTTC. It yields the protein CASSQVGYAGEQYF.

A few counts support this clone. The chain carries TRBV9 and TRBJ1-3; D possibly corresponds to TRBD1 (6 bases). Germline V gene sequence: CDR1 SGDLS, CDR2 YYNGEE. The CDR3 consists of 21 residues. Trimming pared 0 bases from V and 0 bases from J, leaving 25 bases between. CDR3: CASSVVPLRPDSARSGNTIYF. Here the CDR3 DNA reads TGTGCCAGCAGCGTAGTTCCCCTTCGCCCGGACAGCGCTCGCTCTGGAAACACCATATATTTT. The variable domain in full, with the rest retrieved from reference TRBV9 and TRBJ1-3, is DSGVTQTPKHLITATGQRVTLRCSPRSGDLSVYWYQQSLDQGLQFLIQYYNGEERAKGNILERFSAQQFPDLHSELNLSSLELGDSALYFCASSVVPLRPDSARSGNTIYFGEGSWLTVV.

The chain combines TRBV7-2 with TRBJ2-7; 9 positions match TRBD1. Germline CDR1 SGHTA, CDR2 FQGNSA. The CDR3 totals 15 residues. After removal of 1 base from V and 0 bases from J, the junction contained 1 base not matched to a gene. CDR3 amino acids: CASSLGTGVSYEQYF. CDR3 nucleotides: TGTGCCAGCAGCTTAGGGACAGGGGTCTCCTACGAGCAGTACTTC.